This TCR beta chain is from a study of cytomegalovirus exposure and HLA in healthy donors (dated by TCRdb to 2016 to 2017). With respect to the entire study: The 650 to 750 repertoires of the first cohort and the 110 or so validation repertoires were produced on the same platform, according to a later analysis. The aim of the study was to test whether cataloging public T cell receptors could identify signatures of past pathogen exposure. A separate validation cohort of roughly 130 different subjects was used in addition to the approximately 700-subject first cohort. High-throughput TCR immunosequencing, statistical association of individual TCRs with disease status, and machine learning were combined to predict cytomegalovirus infection status.

Libraries were constructed by the immunoSEQ multiplex PCR assay. Processing in the source paper ran as follows. A statistical classification framework was developed to diagnose cytomegalovirus status using the catalog of TCR beta chain sequences. Held by TCRdb, this immuneACCESS table contains in-frame sequences only and omits some clones. Under half of the omission traces to an unresolved V gene where checked; the cause of the rest is unknown. V and J calls plus clone size are reproduced from that table; the DNA served to infer D and trimming. This sample is represented by 100,000 to 120,000 clones; roughly 88% of them were singletons. Almost 1.5% of the sample belongs to the ten largest clones. This clone was observed a single time. Its antigen is unknown. Qualities for individual bases were not recorded, and no much larger clone is one base off. V is cut back by 6 bases and J by 3 bases, with 13 bases in the junction unmatched. Reading from cysteine to phenylalanine, the CDR3 counts 16 amino acids. Of the read, only the CDR3 DNA is kept; its 48 bases are in frame from base 1. The germline V gene (reference sequence) supplies CDR1 MNHNY and CDR2 SVGAGI.

The study at large found these results: A later analysis had no HLA typing for the validation cohort, so co-occurrence there was scored across all 120 repertoires. A few of the identified cytomegalovirus-associated TCR beta chains were confirmed in vitro to be specific for cytomegalovirus antigens. The study listed 164 TCR beta chains as associated with cytomegalovirus. Most TCR sequences were seen in very few donors, while some public TCRs were found in many individuals. The authors suggested that the approach could potentially be generalized to other disease states and immunological phenotypes. The classifier was reported to diagnose cytomegalovirus status with high specificity and sensitivity in both the original and validation cohorts. Subsequent analysis determined that TCRs grouped into clusters in the first cohort also showed a tendency toward co-occurrence across the roughly 130 validation repertoires, and roughly 94% of cluster scores exceeded 0.

The donors were included in the validation cohort of around 120 subjects, a group kept apart from the approximately 700-subject first cohort. The clonotype was recovered from a woman aged 30 to 39 in good health and CMV-seropositive. Recombination linked TRBV6-6 to TRBJ1-2; 7 bases in between match TRBD1. What was sequenced was PBMCs. The nucleotide sequence is given as TGTGCCAGCAGCCCCAATACAGGGGTAGGAGACTATGGCTACACCTTC. This encodes CASSPNTGVGDYGYTF.